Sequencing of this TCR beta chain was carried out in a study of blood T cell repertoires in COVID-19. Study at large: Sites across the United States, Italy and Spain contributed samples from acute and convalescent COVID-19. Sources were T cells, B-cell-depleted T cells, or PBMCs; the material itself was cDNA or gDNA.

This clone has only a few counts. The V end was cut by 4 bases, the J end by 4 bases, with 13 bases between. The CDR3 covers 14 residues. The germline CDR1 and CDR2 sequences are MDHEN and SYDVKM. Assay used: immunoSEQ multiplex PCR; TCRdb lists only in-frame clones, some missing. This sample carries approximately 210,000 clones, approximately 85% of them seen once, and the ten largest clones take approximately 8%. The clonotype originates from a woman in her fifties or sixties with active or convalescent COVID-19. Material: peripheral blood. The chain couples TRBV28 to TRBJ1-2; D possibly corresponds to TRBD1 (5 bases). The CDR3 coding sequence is TGTGCCAGCAGTTCGATATCCGGGGGCTATGGCTACACCTTC. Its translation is CASSSISGGYGYTF.